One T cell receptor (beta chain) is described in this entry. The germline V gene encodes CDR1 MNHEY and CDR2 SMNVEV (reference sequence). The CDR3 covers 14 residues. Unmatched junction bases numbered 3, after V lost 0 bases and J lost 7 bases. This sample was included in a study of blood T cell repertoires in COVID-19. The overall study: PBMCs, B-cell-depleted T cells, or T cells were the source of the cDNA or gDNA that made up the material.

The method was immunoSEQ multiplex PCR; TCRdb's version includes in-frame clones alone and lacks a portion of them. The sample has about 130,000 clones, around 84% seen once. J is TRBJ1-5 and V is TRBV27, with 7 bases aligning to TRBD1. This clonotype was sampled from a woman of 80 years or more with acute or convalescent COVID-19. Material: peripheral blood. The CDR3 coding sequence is TGTGCCAGCAGTTTATCCAGGGGGGCGCAGCCCCAGCATTTT. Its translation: CASSLSRGAQPQHF.